This T cell receptor beta chain stems from a study of T cells expressing NK-cell markers. Reprocessing the 5' RACE reads, TCRdb reports a single entry for every CDR3 protein and omits DNA. Its table lists 300,000 to 500,000 distinct CDR3 sequences. The CDR3 length is 15 residues. The chain is built from TRBV12-3 or TRBV12-4 and TRBJ2-1; the D gene TCRdb calls, TRBD2, cannot be checked with no DNA. The source of this sequence is a woman in her 50s in good health. Sequencing input: blood T cells: a sorted CD56 or NKG2C T cell subset, CD4+ or CD8+ T cells, or bulk PBMC T cells (not recorded which). CDR3 sequence: CASRPAAGINNEQFF.